This T cell receptor (beta chain) was recorded in a study of blood T cell repertoires in COVID-19 (dated by TCRdb to the early 2020s). General notes on the study: Collaborator samples came from the United States, Italy and Spain and covered acute and convalescent phases of COVID-19. The samples were drawn from the first 160 participants of the ongoing ImmuneRACE study and from about 1,200 subjects provided by 6 global collaborators. Nearly every sample came with metadata listing a de-identified subject ID, COVID-19 status, age in years and sex. Where HLA class I and class II types were available, the types were taken from metadata supplied by the sample provider, not from assay-based typing. The prospective study material was composed of cDNA or gDNA derived from T cells, B-cell-depleted T cells, or PBMCs. The dataset comprised deeply sampled blood TCRbeta repertoires from subjects exposed to, actively infected with, or recovered from COVID-19. A freely available public database, intended as a resource for researchers studying the immune response to SARS-CoV-2, is where the repertoires were released.

Results the study describes overall, beyond this receptor: How much clinical and demographic metadata was included differed by source and by participant, and the metadata was provided uncurated.

A remark on this clone: Its cognate antigen has yet to be identified. The input lacks base qualities; no much larger clone sits a single base away.

For CDR1 and CDR2, the germline V gene lists SGHNT and YENEEA. Unmatched junction bases come to 2, with V trimmed by 3 bases and J by 3 bases. From the cysteine up to the phenylalanine, the CDR3 has a length of 13 residues. Just CDR3 DNA is preserved here, 39 bases in frame from base 1. Each collaborating institution followed its own protocols to collect whole blood in K2EDTA tubes. Collaborator samples were shipped for TCRbeta analysis as frozen whole blood, isolated PBMCs, or DNA extracted from either sample type. TCRbeta CDR3 regions were amplified from genomic DNA using the immunoSEQ Assay, a bias-controlled multiplex PCR. Concerning the study's data processing: Within the assay, amplification of reference gene primers was used to estimate how many nucleated cells each sample contained. To quantify the absolute abundance of each unique TCRbeta CDR3 rearrangement, sequence reads were collapsed and filtered. For each sample, productive Simpson clonality was calculated as the square root of Simpson's diversity index across productive rearrangements. What TCRdb holds here is the immuneACCESS table cut down to in-frame rearrangements. Part of the clones is not present; checked against another copy, under half of the missing clones reflect an unresolved V gene, and the others are unexplained. D and trimming were read from the DNA, whereas the V and J calls and clone size are those reported in that table. The table for this sample lists about 230,000 clones; around four fifths of them were counted only once. The top ten constitute approximately 2.6% of the sample.

The source is a woman in her 70s with active or convalescent COVID-19. The sample consisted of peripheral blood. The rearranged segments are TRBV11-3 and TRBJ2-7, and TRBD1 matches 7 of the central bases. Read as DNA, the sequence is TGTGCCAGCAGCTTCCAGGGGGACTACGAGCAGTACTTC. Its translation reads: CASSFQGDYEQYF. The reference TRBV11-3 and TRBJ2-7 proteins fill in what lies around the CDR3, so the full variable domain reads EAGVVQSPRYKIIEKKQPVAFWCNPISGHNTLYWYLQNLGQGPELLIRYENEEAVDDSQLPKDRFSAERLKGVDSTLKIQPAELGDSAVYLCASSFQGDYEQYFGPGTRLTVT.